This section outlines one T cell receptor (beta chain) sequence together with its context. Its antigen remains unknown. The length of the CDR3 is 14 residues. Germline V gene lookup returns CDR1 MNHNY and CDR2 SVGAGI (reference sequence). The data belong to a study of lymphopenia after photon versus proton radiotherapy. Notes on the study in general: Oligoclonal CD8+ Temra expansion after nadir drove photon patients' diversity drop. Authors raise, but do not show, better survival with proton therapy. In patients who died, overall survival fell as post-nadir TCR diversity dropped more. Under photons, naive T cells and diversity fell while effector/memory populations rose.

Measured with immunoSEQ multiplex PCR; TCRdb has only the in-frame clones, and not every one. The sample lists 40,000 to 45,000 clones, about 82% occurring once. The V and J genes are TRBV6-6 and TRBJ2-5; TRBD1 might be the D (6 bases). The DNA end is more similar to TRBJ2-7, so the J call may be wrong. Sequencing was performed on peripheral blood, taken from a patient treated with proton-based radiotherapy. The receptor was isolated from a woman between 70 and 85 years old with pancreatic cancer. Some clones in this sample may be carry-over from other donors' samples. The CDR3 nucleotides are TGTGCCAGCACCACTGGGGACATGAACTACGAGCAGTACTTC. Protein: CASTTGDMNYEQYF.